This T cell receptor beta chain was retrieved from a study of blood T cell repertoires in COVID-19. Across the whole study: Italy, Spain and the United States were the sources of the convalescent and acute COVID-19 samples. PBMCs, B-cell-depleted T cells, or T cells provided the cDNA or gDNA that made up the material.

How the authors handled the data: Using reference gene primer amplification, nucleated cell counts were estimated. Some clones are missing from TCRdb's copy, which holds only in-frame ones; the method was immunoSEQ multiplex PCR. Clonal size and the V and J genes are those of that table, whereas D and trimming came from the DNA. The sample records about 140,000 clones, 90% being singletons. The ends were cut back, 3 bases at V and 2 bases at J, with 15 bases in the middle. The germline V gene has CDR1 KGHDR and CDR2 SFDVKD. The CDR3 has 16 residues. The specimen was peripheral blood. The clonotype originates from a woman at least 80 years old with acute or convalescent COVID-19. V gene TRBV24-1 combines with J gene TRBJ2-5; no definite D call. CDR3 sequence reads: CATSDLTTRNQETQYF. The CDR3 nucleotides are TGTGCCACCAGTGATCTAACCACCAGGAATCAAGAGACCCAGTACTTC.